This T cell receptor (beta chain) was identified in a study of T cells after yellow fever vaccination. A process of 5'RACE template switching, which added a universal primer site and UMIs, was used to make TCR cDNA. TCRdb reprocessed the 5' RACE reads via MiXCR and lists one record per CDR3 protein. The sample holds tens of thousands of distinct CDR3 sequences; approximately 7.5% are singletons and the top ten take roughly two fifths. Study-level results: A faster peak, day 5 versus 15, was reached by the weaker secondary response. In post-booster samples, most primary-vaccination clones reappeared (under 98% CD4, over 70% CD8).

This clonotype was counted between two and nine times. Its antigen is currently unknown. CDR1 MDHEN and CDR2 SYDVKM come from the germline V gene. The CDR3 totals 16 residues. V dropped 5 bases and J dropped 2 bases, with 15 bases sitting between them. The sequencing here drew on CD8+ T cells sorted from PBMCs, taken on the day of the yellow fever booster vaccination. The chain carries TRBV28 and TRBJ2-2, with D possibly being TRBD1 (6 bases). The sequence was obtained from a man younger than 45 who received the YFV17D yellow fever vaccine. The CDR3 reads CASSRLRDKNTGELFF. The CDR3 region has the DNA TGTGCCAGCAGTCGCCTCCGGGACAAAAACACCGGGGAGCTGTTTTTT.